This TCR beta chain stems from a study of T cell changes during pregnancy in multiple sclerosis. The V gene's germline CDR1 is SGHRS and CDR2 YFSETQ. This CDR3 has 15 amino acids. Trimming cost V 4 bases and J 5 bases; bases outside gene matches: 10. This table comes from immunoSEQ multiplex PCR, and its TCRdb copy is limited to in-frame clones, with some not included. The sample contains roughly 65,000 clones, 91% of which appear only once. This chain joins TRBV5-1 and TRBJ1-2; TRBD1 matches 8 bases. The sequencing here drew on peripheral blood, taken in the third trimester of pregnancy. The sequence derives from a female donor in good health, enrolled as a control in a pregnancy study. As DNA, the CDR3 is TGCGCCAGCAGCCTGCTGGCAGGGGGCGATTATGGCTACACCTTC. This encodes CASSLLAGGDYGYTF.